This is a list of T cell receptor beta chains from one sample in a study of T cells in tumors after PD-1 blockade. TCRdb keeps only in-frame clones here, not all; method: immunoSEQ multiplex PCR. The profile shows roughly 47,000 clones, 79% of them singletons. The sequencing here drew on PBMCs, taken before anti-PD-1 treatment. All receptors come from a human donor with basal cell carcinoma. Each CDR3 is given with its conserved first and last residue. Fields, in order: D gene, clone size, CDR3 length, V gene, J gene, CDR3 protein, CDR3 DNA. A D gene is named only where the DNA matches it firmly. Clone size is not always given. Where it is, it says once, few, many or a class for expanded clones.

TRBD1	.	16	TRBV29-1	TRBJ1-1	CSAEALLDRGSTEAFF	TGCAGCGCTGAGGCCTTATTGGACAGGGGGTCCACTGAAGCTTTCTTT
.	.	13	TRBV30	TRBJ1-3	CAWGTAAGNTIYF	TGTGCCTGGGGGACGGCTGCGGGAAACACCATATATTTT
.	.	17	TRBV7-6	TRBJ2-3	CASSSGAGDLRTDTQYF	TGTGCCAGCAGCTCAGGAGCCGGGGACCTGCGCACAGATACGCAGTATTTT
.	few	14	TRBV14	TRBJ2-7	CASSQGFRADEQYF	TGTGCCAGCAGCCAGGGGTTTAGGGCCGACGAGCAGTACTTC
TRBD1	.	14	TRBV23-1	TRBJ2-2	CARPSDRGGGELFF	TGCGCCCGACCATCGGACAGGGGTGGCGGGGAGCTGTTTTTT
.	few	14	TRBV7-2	TRBJ1-1	CASSLAPPAAEAFF	TGTGCCAGCAGCTTAGCCCCCCCGGCTGCTGAAGCTTTCTTT
.	.	18	TRBV5-1	TRBJ2-7	CASSLRGATSTTAYEQYF	TGCGCCAGCAGCTTGAGGGGGGCGACTAGCACCACTGCGTACGAGCAGTACTTC
TRBD1	medium-sized	15	TRBV7-3	TRBJ2-2	CASSLLGQATGELFF	TGTGCCAGCAGCTTACTGGGACAGGCCACCGGGGAGCTGTTTTTT
.	few	18	TRBV4-2	TRBJ2-7	CASSQDLMGELAGYEQYF	TGTGCCAGCAGCCAAGATCTCATGGGCGAACTAGCAGGCTACGAGCAGTACTTC
TRBD1	.	16	TRBV2	TRBJ2-5	CASSPTGQGVGETQYF	TGTGCCAGCAGTCCCACCGGGCAGGGGGTCGGAGAGACCCAGTACTTC
.	.	15	TRBV6-2/TRBV6-3	TRBJ1-2	CASSLGDGANYGYTF	TGTGCCAGCAGTCTGGGGGACGGAGCTAACTATGGCTACACCTTC
.	once	15	TRBV28	TRBJ2-7	CASSLPKDYFYEQYF	TGTGCCAGCAGTTTACCGAAGGACTACTTCTACGAGCAGTACTTC
TRBD2	once	17	TRBV3-1/TRBV3-2	TRBJ2-4	CASSRTSGSMGKNIQYF	TGTGCCAGCAGCCGAACTAGCGGGAGTATGGGCAAAAACATTCAGTACTTC
TRBD2	.	16	TRBV19	TRBJ2-3	CASSMSAGGFTDTQYF	TGTGCCAGTAGTATGAGCGCGGGAGGGTTCACAGATACGCAGTATTTT
TRBD1	.	16	TRBV24-1	TRBJ2-3	CATSDTRQGLADTQYF	TGTGCCACCAGTGACACAAGACAGGGATTAGCAGATACGCAGTATTTT
.	.	16	TRBV6-1	TRBJ1-5	CASSGPNRGSNQPQHF	TGTGCCAGCAGTGGACCAAATAGGGGTAGCAATCAGCCCCAGCATTTT
.	.	13	TRBV20-1	TRBJ1-5	CSATDRPDQPQHF	TGCAGTGCTACTGACAGGCCTGATCAGCCCCAGCATTTT
.	.	13	TRBV6-5	TRBJ1-1	CASTPKSNTEAFF	TGTGCCAGCACCCCAAAATCGAACACTGAAGCTTTCTTT
.	.	13	TRBV19	TRBJ1-2	CATRAMTPYGYTF	TGTGCCACACGCGCTATGACACCTTATGGCTACACCTTC
.	once	11	TRBV6-4	TRBJ1-1	CASSDGGEAFF	TGTGCCAGCAGTGACGGGGGTGAAGCTTTCTTT
TRBD2	.	18	TRBV10-2	TRBJ2-2	CASSESTSGTRYTGELFF	TGCGCCAGCAGTGAGTCGACTAGCGGTACTCGTTACACCGGGGAGCTGTTTTTT
.	.	13	TRBV28	TRBJ1-2	CASSLDGGYGYTF	TGTGCCAGCAGTTTAGACGGGGGCTATGGCTACACCTTC
TRBD1	.	15	TRBV5-4	TRBJ1-1	CASSFPGQGNTEAFF	TGTGCCAGCAGCTTCCCGGGACAGGGGAACACTGAAGCTTTCTTT
TRBD2	.	15	TRBV7-3	TRBJ2-1	CASSPRGGSYNEQFF	TGTGCCAGCAGCCCGCGGGGGGGCTCCTACAATGAGCAGTTCTTC
TRBD2	.	16	TRBV5-4	TRBJ2-5	CASSTRARGDKETQYF	TGTGCCAGCAGCACCCGGGCGCGGGGGGACAAAGAGACCCAGTACTTC
.	few	13	TRBV5-4	TRBJ1-2	CASSPAGNYGYTF	TGTGCCAGCAGCCCTGCCGGGAACTATGGCTACACCTTC
.	.	14	TRBV7-3	TRBJ1-2	CASSLTRQDYGYTF	TGTGCCAGCAGCTTAACCCGCCAGGACTATGGCTACACCTTC
.	once	16	TRBV7-9	TRBJ1-2	CASSPHWLKDNYGYTF	TGTGCCAGCAGCCCCCATTGGTTAAAGGATAACTATGGCTACACCTTC
TRBD1	few	14	TRBV19	TRBJ1-2	CASRPGTGRYGYTF	TGTGCCAGTAGACCCGGGACAGGGCGTTATGGCTACACCTTC
TRBD1	.	11	TRBV18	TRBJ1-1	CASSPGQGAFF	TGTGCCAGCTCACCGGGACAGGGAGCTTTCTTT
.	few	13	TRBV29-1	TRBJ2-6	CSVGPPGANVLTF	TGCAGCGTTGGCCCACCGGGGGCCAACGTCCTGACTTTC
TRBD1	.	14	TRBV10-3	TRBJ1-4	CAISATGDNEKLFF	TGTGCCATCAGCGCGACAGGGGATAATGAAAAACTGTTTTTT
TRBD1	.	13	TRBV5-4	TRBJ1-2	CASSSDRGSGYTF	TGTGCCAGCAGCTCGGACAGGGGAAGTGGCTACACCTTC
.	.	14	TRBV5-4	TRBJ2-5	CASSLERAQETQYF	TGTGCCAGCAGCTTGGAGCGGGCCCAGGAGACCCAGTACTTC
.	.	15	TRBV6-5	TRBJ1-1	CASSLQETGRTEAFF	TGTGCCAGCAGCTTACAGGAAACCGGTAGGACTGAAGCTTTCTTT
TRBD1	.	17	TRBV15	TRBJ1-1	CATSRDSSGGLNTEAFF	TGTGCCACCAGCAGAGATTCGTCAGGGGGATTGAACACTGAAGCTTTCTTT
.	.	15	TRBV5-5	TRBJ1-2	CASSPNAVTNYGYTF	TGTGCCAGCAGCCCTAATGCTGTTACCAACTATGGCTACACCTTC
.	.	13	TRBV25-1	TRBJ1-1	CATTKLRDTEAFF	TGTGCCACCACTAAACTCCGGGACACTGAAGCTTTCTTT
.	few	14	TRBV3-1/TRBV3-2	TRBJ1-5	CASSPQGYNQPQHF	TGTGCCAGCAGCCCACAGGGATACAATCAGCCCCAGCATTTT
.	.	15	TRBV3-1/TRBV3-2	TRBJ1-1	CANSHPVLSNTEAFF	TGTGCCAACAGCCACCCAGTGCTCTCGAACACTGAAGCTTTCTTT
TRBD1	.	15	TRBV5-4	TRBJ2-5	CASSLGDRGQETQYF	TGTGCCAGCAGCTTGGGGGACAGGGGACAAGAGACCCAGTACTTC
.	.	14	TRBV5-1	TRBJ1-1	CASSLFGEGTEAFF	TGCGCCAGCAGCTTGTTCGGGGAGGGAACTGAAGCTTTCTTT
.	.	15	TRBV18	TRBJ1-3	CASSPPVDTGNTIYF	TGTGCCAGCTCACCACCGGTGGATACTGGAAACACCATATATTTT
TRBD2	.	17	TRBV28	TRBJ2-7	CASSLEFGLAGAYEQYF	TGTGCCAGCAGTTTAGAATTCGGACTAGCGGGCGCCTACGAGCAGTACTTC
TRBD2	once	16	TRBV9	TRBJ2-1	CASSTMASGAYNEQFF	TGTGCCAGCAGCACGATGGCTAGCGGAGCCTACAATGAGCAGTTCTTC
.	.	14	TRBV10-1	TRBJ2-2	CASSSGVTTGELFF	TGCGCCAGCAGTTCAGGGGTGACCACCGGAGAGCTGTTTTTT
.	.	13	TRBV28	TRBJ1-2	CASSLGRVNDYTF	TGTGCCAGCAGTTTAGGCAGGGTAAACGACTACACCTTC
.	once	15	TRBV7-9	TRBJ1-1	CASSLVSSGRTEAFF	TGTGCCAGCAGCTTAGTATCGTCAGGGAGGACTGAAGCTTTCTTT